Included here is one T cell receptor (beta chain) sequence, with context. The antigen is not known. Measured with immunoSEQ multiplex PCR; TCRdb has only the in-frame clones, and not every one. The sample lists roughly 60,000 clones; about 92% were seen once. Germline V gene sequence: CDR1 MNHEY, CDR2 SVGAGI. The CDR3 totals 16 residues. Trimming removed 4 bases at V and 6 bases at J, with 19 bases between. The sample belongs to a study of cytomegalovirus exposure and HLA in healthy donors. Study findings and constraints: Among TCR beta chains, those listed as cytomegalovirus-associated numbered under 200. Reportedly, cytomegalovirus status was diagnosed with high sensitivity and specificity. As confirmed in vitro, three CMV-associated chains were specific for CMV antigens.

The TCR was taken from a woman under 30 in good health and CMV-seronegative. Material: PBMCs. This chain connects TRBV6-5 to TRBJ2-1; a possible D gene is TRBD2 (5 bases). The CDR3 spells CASSLMRVDRLNEQFF. The DNA of the CDR3 is TGTGCCAGCAGTTTAATGAGGGTGGATAGACTCAATGAGCAGTTCTTC.